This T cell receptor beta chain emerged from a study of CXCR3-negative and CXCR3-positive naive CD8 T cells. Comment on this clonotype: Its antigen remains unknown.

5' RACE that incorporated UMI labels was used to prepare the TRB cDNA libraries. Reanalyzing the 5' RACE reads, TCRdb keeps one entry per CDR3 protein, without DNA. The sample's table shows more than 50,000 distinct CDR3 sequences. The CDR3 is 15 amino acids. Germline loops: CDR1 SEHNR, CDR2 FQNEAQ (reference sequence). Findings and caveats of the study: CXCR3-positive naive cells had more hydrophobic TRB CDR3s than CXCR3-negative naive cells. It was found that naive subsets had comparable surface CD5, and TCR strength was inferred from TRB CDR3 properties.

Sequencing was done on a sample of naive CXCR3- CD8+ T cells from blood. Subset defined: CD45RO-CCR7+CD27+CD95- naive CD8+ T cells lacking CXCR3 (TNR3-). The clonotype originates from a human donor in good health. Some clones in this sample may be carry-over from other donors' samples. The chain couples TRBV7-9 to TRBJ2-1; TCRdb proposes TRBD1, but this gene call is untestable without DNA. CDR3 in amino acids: CASSATGTSYNEQFF.